The text below deals with one T cell receptor beta chain. The antigen remains unidentified. This sample is drawn from a study of beta chain features in type 1 diabetes. Study as a whole: Taken together, all samples contributed roughly 100 million examined sorted cells. Findings and limits, study-wide: A moderate, significant TCRB CDR3 shortening appeared in type 1 diabetes across four CD4+ subsets. A PCR bias possibly favoring shorter templates would apply equally to patients and controls.

The CDR3 has 18 residues. CDR1 and CDR2 (germline): SGDLS, YYNGEE. Trimming cost V 0 bases and J 5 bases, with 20 bases left between them. cDNA synthesis used the whole RNA isolate, giving expressed TCRB sequences. Read counts averaged roughly 3.7 million for samples of naive, central memory and regulatory T cells. Only in-frame clones appear in the TCRdb table, and some are missing; sequencing was by immunoSEQ multiplex PCR. The sample has 330,000 or so clones; roughly a fifth are singletons. The chain employs TRBV9 and TRBJ1-4; no clear D gene. Sequenced sample: naive CD4+ T cells from blood. The sequence was obtained from a woman aged 18 to 35 in good health. Written as DNA, the CDR3 is TGTGCCAGCAGCGTAGACGGCGGGCAGACCGAGAGAAATGAAAAACTGTTTTTT. Protein: CASSVDGGQTERNEKLFF.